This T cell receptor (beta chain) was retrieved from a study of CD8+ T cells in alopecia areata. Findings and caveats of the study: Scalp and blood samples kept many expanded lesional clones throughout tofacitinib.

The CDR3 length is 12 residues. V lost 3 bases and J lost 8, with 10 bases in between. Germline assignment: CDR1 SGHTA and CDR2 FQGNSA. Isolated RNA was reverse transcribed into cDNA used as the sequencing template. Sequencing was performed with immunoSEQ multiplex PCR; in TCRdb, only in-frame clones are kept and a portion is missing. The sample contains fewer than 100,000 clones, roughly two thirds of which appear only once. Worth noting for this clone: The antigen remains undetermined.

This sample's treatment: oral pan-JAK inhibitor, 5-10 mg twice daily. The rearrangement uses TRBV7-2 and TRBJ1-1; weak D call: TRBD1 (6 bases). This receptor was identified in a human donor with alopecia areata. This material consisted of CD8+ T cells sorted from blood, taken at week 4, from a patient treated with tofacitinib. CDR3 in amino acids: CASSFIRGEAFF. The DNA for the CDR3 is TGTGCCAGCAGCTTTATCAGGGGAGAAGCTTTCTTT.